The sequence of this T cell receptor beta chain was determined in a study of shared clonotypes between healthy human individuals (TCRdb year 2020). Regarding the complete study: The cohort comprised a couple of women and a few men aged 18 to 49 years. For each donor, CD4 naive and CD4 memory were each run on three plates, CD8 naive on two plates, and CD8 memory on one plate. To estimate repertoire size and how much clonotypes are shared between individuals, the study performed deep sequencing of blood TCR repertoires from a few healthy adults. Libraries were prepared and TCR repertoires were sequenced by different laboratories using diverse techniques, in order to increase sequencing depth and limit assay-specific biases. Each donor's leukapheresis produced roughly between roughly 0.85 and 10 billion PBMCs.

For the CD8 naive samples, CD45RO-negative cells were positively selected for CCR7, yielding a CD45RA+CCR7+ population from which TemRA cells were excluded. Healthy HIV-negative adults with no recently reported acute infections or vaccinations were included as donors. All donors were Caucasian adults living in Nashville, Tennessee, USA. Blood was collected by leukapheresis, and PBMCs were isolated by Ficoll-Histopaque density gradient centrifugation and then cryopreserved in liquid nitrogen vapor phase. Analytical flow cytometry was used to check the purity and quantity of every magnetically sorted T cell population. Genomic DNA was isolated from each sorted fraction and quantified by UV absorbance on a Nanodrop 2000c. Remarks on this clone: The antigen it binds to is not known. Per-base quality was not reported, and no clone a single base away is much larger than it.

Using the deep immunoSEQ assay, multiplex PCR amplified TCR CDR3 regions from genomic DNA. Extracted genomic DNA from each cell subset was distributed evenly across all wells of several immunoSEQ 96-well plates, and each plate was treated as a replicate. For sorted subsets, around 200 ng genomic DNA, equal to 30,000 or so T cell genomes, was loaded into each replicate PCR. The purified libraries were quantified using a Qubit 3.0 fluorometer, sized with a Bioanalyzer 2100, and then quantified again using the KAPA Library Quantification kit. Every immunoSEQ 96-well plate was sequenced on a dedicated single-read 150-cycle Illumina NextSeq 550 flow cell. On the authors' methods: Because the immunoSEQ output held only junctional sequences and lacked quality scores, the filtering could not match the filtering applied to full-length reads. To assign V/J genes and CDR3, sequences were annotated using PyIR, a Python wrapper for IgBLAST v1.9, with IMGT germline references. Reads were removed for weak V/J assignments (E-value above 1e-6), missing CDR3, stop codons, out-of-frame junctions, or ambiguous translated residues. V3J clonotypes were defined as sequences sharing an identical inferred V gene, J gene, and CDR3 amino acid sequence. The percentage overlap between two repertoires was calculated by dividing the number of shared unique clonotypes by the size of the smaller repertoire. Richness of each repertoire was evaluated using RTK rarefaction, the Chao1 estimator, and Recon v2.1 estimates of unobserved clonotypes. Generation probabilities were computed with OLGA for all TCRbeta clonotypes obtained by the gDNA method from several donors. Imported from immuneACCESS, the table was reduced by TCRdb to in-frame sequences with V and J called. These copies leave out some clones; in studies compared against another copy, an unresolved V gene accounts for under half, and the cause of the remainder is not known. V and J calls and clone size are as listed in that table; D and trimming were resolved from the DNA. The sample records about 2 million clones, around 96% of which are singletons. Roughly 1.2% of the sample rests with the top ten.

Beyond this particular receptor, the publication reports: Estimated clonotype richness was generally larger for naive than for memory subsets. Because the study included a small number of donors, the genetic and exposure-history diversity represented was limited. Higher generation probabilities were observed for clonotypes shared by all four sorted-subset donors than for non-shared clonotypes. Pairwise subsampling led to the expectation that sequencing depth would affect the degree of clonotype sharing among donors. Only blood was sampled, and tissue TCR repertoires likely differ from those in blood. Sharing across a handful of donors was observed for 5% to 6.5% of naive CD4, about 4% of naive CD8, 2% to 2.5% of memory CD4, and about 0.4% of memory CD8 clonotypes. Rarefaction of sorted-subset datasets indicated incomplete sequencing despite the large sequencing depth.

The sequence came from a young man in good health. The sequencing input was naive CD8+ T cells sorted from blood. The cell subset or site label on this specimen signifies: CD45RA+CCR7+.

The bases are TGTGCCAGCAGCTTTGTCGGGGGTTACAATGAGCAGTTCTTC. It translates to CASSFVGGYNEQFF. The V and J segments used are TRBV7-2 and TRBJ2-1; possibly the D gene is TRBD2, per 6 matching bases. The germline V gene supplies CDR1 SGHTA and CDR2 FQGNSA. V sheds 3 bases and J sheds 4 bases, leaving 10 bases between their ends. The CDR3 runs 14 residues from the cysteine to the phenylalanine. Only the CDR3 DNA stays, 42 bases, in frame from base 1.